This TCR beta chain was sequenced for a study of cytomegalovirus exposure and HLA in healthy donors. The study's findings and limits: Analyses of presence/absence relied on an assumption of roughly uniform sequencing depth across donors.

A multiplex PCR was run with 60 Vbeta primers and 13 Jbeta primers. In the authors' workflow: The authors later counted 65 million to 80 million unique TCR beta chains, around 9.9 million of them shared. Using immunoSEQ multiplex PCR, the repertoire was profiled, and TCRdb retains in-frame clones only, with some absent. Clone size and V and J calls were adopted from that table, with D and trimming inferred from the DNA. The sample yields about 200,000 clones, over 60% seen once. This CDR3 comprises 15 residues. CDR1 LNHDA and CDR2 SQIVND come from the germline V gene (reference sequence). V dropped 10 bases and J dropped 5; count of bases not matched to a gene: 11. Turning to this clone: As yet, its antigen is unknown.

This sequence joins TRBV19 and TRBJ2-2; 9 nucleotides align to TRBD2. The sample comprised PBMCs. The sequence derives from a male donor in good health and CMV-seronegative. CDR3 nucleotide sequence: TGTGCCACCACAGTAGCGGGAGTAAGGACCGGGGAGCTGTTTTTT. This translates into CATTVAGVRTGELFF.